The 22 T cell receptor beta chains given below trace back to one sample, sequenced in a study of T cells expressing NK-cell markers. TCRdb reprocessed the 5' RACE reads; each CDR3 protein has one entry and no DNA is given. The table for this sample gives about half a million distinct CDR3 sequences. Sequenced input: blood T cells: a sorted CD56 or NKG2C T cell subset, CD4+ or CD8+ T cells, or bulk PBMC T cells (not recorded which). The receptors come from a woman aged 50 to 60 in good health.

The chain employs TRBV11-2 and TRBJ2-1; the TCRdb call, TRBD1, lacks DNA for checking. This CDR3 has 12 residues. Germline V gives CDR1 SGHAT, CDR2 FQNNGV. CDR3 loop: CASSPGQGPQFF.

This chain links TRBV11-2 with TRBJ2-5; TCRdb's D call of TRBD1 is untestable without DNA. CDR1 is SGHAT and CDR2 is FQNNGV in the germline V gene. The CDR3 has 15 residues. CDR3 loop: CASTADRGSQETQYF.

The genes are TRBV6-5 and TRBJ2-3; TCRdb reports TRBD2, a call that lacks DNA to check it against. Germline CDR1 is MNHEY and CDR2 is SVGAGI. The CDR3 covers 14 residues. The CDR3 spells CASTKGRDTDTQYF.

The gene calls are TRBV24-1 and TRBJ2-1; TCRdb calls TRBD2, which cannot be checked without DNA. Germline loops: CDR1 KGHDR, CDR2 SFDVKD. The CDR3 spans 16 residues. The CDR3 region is CATSDSLAAKYNEQFF.

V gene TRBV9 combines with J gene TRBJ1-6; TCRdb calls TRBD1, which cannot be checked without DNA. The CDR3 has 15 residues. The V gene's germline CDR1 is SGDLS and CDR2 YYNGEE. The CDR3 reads CASSPRTGAGSPLHF.

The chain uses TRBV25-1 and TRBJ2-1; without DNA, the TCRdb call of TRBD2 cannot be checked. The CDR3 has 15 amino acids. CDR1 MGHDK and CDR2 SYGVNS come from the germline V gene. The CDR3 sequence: CASSVRLAGYNEQFF.

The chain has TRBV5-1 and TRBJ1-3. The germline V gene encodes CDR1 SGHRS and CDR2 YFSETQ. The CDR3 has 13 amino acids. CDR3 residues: CASKLPYGNTIYF.

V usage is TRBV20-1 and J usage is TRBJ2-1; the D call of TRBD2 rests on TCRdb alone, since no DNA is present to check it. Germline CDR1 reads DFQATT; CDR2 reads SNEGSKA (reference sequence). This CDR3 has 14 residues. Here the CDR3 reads CSARDETSGEWQFF.

CDR3 protein: CASSPRQGGMNTEAFF. This sequence joins TRBV18 and TRBJ1-1; with no DNA, the TCRdb D assignment of TRBD1 cannot be verified. The CDR3 totals 16 residues. Per the germline V gene, CDR1 is KGHSH and CDR2 is LQKENI.

CDR3 amino acids: CAIRAGQASETQYF. This sequence joins TRBV10-3 and TRBJ2-5; TCRdb picks TRBD1, but there is no DNA to check that call. Looked up from germline, CDR1 is ENHRY and CDR2 is SYGVKD. The CDR3 is 14 residues long.

The CDR3 loop reads CSGQGLTDEQYF. The chain couples TRBV29-1 to TRBJ2-7; TCRdb outputs TRBD1, but without DNA this stays unchecked. Germline CDR1 reads SQVTM; CDR2 reads ANQGSEA. The CDR3 length is 12 residues.

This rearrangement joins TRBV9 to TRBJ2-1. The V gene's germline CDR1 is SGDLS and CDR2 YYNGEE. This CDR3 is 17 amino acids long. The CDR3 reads CASSVTTWGNSYNEQFF.

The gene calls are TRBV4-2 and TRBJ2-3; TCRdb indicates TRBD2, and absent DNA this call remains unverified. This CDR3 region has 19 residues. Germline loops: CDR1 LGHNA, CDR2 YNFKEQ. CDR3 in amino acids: CASSQEPTGTSGSTDTQYF.

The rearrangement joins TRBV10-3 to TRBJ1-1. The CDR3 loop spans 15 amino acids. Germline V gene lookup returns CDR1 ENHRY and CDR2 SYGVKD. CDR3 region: CAISVDASLNTEAFF.

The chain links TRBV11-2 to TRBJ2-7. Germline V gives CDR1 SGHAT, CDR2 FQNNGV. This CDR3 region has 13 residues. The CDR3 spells CASSLAKVYEQYF. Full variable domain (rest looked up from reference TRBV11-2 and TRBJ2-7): EAGVAQSPRYKIIEKRQSVAFWCNPISGHATLYWYQQILGQGPKLLIQFQNNGVVDDSQLPKDRFSAERLKGVDSTLKIQPAKLEDSAVYLCASSLAKVYEQYFGPGTRLTVT.

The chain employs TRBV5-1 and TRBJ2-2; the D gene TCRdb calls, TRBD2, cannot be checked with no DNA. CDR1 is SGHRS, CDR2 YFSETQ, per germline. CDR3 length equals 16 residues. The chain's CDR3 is CASNPRVLGFPGELFF. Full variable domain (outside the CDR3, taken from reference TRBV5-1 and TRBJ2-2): KAGVTQTPRYLIKTRGQQVTLSCSPISGHRSVSWYQQTPGQGLQFLFEYFSETQRNKGNFPGRFSGRQFSNSRSEMNVSTLELGDSALYLCASNPRVLGFPGELFFGEGSRLTVL.

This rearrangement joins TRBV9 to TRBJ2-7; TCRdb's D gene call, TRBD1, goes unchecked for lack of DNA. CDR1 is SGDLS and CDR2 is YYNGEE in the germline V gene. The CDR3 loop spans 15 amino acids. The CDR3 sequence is CASSVTGTGAFEQYF.

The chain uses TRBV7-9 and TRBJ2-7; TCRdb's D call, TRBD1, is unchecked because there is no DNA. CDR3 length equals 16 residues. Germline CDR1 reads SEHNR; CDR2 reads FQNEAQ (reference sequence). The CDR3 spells CASSSRQGPYFDEQYF.

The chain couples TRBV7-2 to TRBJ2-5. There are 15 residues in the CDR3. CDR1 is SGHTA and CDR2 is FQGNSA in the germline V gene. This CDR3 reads CASSLDRRPQETQYF.

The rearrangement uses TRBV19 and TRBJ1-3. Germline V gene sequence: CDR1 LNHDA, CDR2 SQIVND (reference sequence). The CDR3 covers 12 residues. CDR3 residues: CASSIWDNSVYF.

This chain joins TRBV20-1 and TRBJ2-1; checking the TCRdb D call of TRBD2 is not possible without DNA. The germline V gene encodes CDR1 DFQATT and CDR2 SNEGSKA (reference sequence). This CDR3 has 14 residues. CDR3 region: CSATAASGSDEQFF.

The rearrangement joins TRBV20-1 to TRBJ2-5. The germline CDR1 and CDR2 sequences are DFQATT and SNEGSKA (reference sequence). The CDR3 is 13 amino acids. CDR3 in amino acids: CSARDWVKETQYF.